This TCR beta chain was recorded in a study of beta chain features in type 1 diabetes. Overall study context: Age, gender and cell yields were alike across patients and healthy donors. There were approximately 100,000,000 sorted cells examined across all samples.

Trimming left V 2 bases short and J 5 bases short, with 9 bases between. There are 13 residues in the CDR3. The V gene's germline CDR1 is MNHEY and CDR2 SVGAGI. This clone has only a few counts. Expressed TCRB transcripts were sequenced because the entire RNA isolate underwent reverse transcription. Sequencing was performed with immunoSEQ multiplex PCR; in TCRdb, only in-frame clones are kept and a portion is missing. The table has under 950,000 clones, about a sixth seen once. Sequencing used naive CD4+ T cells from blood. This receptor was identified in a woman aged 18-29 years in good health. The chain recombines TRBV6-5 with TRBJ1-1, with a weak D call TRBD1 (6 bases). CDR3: CASSYPGATEAFF. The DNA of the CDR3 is TGTGCCAGCAGTTACCCAGGGGCGACTGAAGCTTTCTTT.